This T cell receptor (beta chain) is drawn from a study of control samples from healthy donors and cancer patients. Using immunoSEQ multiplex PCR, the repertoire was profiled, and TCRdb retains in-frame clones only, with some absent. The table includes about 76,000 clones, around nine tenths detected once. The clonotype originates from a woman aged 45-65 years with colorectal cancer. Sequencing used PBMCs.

CDR3 coding DNA: TGTGCCAGCAGTTACTCGACGGTCGCAGGGCCTTATGGCTACACCTTC. It specifies CASSYSTVAGPYGYTF. The gene calls are TRBV6-5 and TRBJ1-2; a weak D match, TRBD1 (5 bases). V gave up 0 bases and J gave up 5 bases, with 16 bases separating them. CDR3 length: 16 amino acids. CDR1 is MNHEY and CDR2 is SVGAGI in the germline V gene.